The rows below give T cell receptor beta chains drawn from one sample of a study of OX40 agonist ivuxolimab in advanced cancers. This table comes from immunoSEQ multiplex PCR, and its TCRdb copy is limited to in-frame clones, with some not included. The sample lists some 65,000 clones; approximately 90% were seen once. The sample consisted of CD4+ or CD8+ T cells sorted from blood, taken in a trial of the OX40 agonist ivuxolimab. These receptors were taken from an adult with an advanced solid tumor such as melanoma, head and neck, liver or kidney cancer. CDR3s include the opening cysteine and the closing phenylalanine or tryptophan. The D gene is left open where the match is weak. Clone size is shown for a subset of rows, as once, few, many or a class of expanded clone.

CASSLGAGNGYTF | TGTGCCAGCAGCCTAGGTGCGGGGAATGGCTACACCTTC | TRBJ1-2 | NA | 13 | TRBV27 | NA
CASSWSRGQTNYGYTF | TGTGCCAGCAGCTGGAGTCGGGGACAGACAAACTATGGCTACACCTTC | TRBJ1-2 | NA | 16 | TRBV5-8 | TRBD1
CASGSSYNSPLHF | TGTGCCAGCGGAAGCTCCTATAATTCACCCCTCCACTTT | TRBJ1-6 | NA | 13 | TRBV2 | NA
CASSSWGYTF | TGTGCCAGCAGTTCATGGGGCTACACCTTC | TRBJ1-2 | NA | 10 | TRBV28 | NA
CASRRDRGENEQFF | TGCGCCAGCAGAAGGGACAGGGGAGAGAATGAGCAGTTCTTC | TRBJ2-1 | NA | 14 | TRBV5-1 | TRBD1
CASSVVDENTIYF | TGTGCCAGCAGCGTAGTAGATGAAAACACCATATATTTT | TRBJ1-3 | NA | 13 | TRBV9 | NA
CASSPLSVLNEKLFF | TGTGCCAGCAGCCCATTGTCAGTCCTTAATGAAAAACTGTTTTTT | TRBJ1-4 | NA | 15 | TRBV28 | NA
CASSQVGRTSLYF | TGTGCCAGCAGCCAAGTTGGGAGGACTAGTTTGTACTTC | TRBJ2-4 | once | 13 | TRBV14 | TRBD2
CASSRDTTYEQYF | TGTGCCAGCAGCCGGGACACTACCTACGAGCAGTACTTC | TRBJ2-7 | NA | 13 | TRBV6-6 | NA
CASVLTGAHEQYF | TGTGCCAGCGTATTAACAGGGGCCCACGAGCAGTACTTC | TRBJ2-7 | NA | 13 | TRBV28 | TRBD1
CASSTGSMGEQYF | TGTGCCAGCAGTACAGGTTCTATGGGTGAGCAGTACTTC | TRBJ2-7 | NA | 13 | TRBV28 | NA
CASTVNSNQPQHF | TGTGCCAGTACCGTGAATAGCAATCAGCCCCAGCATTTT | TRBJ1-5 | NA | 13 | TRBV19 | NA
CASSPKGGQDSPLHF | TGTGCCAGCTCACCTAAGGGGGGGCAGGATTCACCCCTCCACTTT | TRBJ1-6 | few | 15 | TRBV18 | NA
CASSSRRGDEQYF | TGTGCCAGCAGCTCAAGACGGGGGGACGAGCAGTACTTC | TRBJ2-7 | NA | 13 | TRBV28 | TRBD2
CASRVGTDTQYF | TGCGCCAGCAGGGTTGGCACAGATACGCAGTATTTT | TRBJ2-3 | NA | 12 | TRBV5-1 | NA
CASRSGDSRYGYTF | TGTGCCAGCAGAAGCGGGGACAGTCGATATGGCTACACCTTC | TRBJ1-2 | NA | 14 | TRBV19 | TRBD1
CASNGPGDVTEAFF | TGTGCCAGTAACGGGCCAGGGGATGTCACTGAAGCTTTCTTT | TRBJ1-1 | few | 14 | TRBV19 | NA